A selection of T cell receptor beta chains follows, all from one sample in a study of cytotoxic CD8 clonotypes in ibrutinib-treated CLL. The table came from immunoSEQ multiplex PCR; TCRdb's copy has only in-frame clones and leaves some out. The sample holds some 100,000 clones, about 50% seen once. Sequencing was performed on PBMCs, taken after 24 months of ibrutinib treatment. These receptors all stem from a human donor with chronic lymphocytic leukemia. CDR3s include the opening cysteine and the closing phenylalanine or tryptophan. D genes are given only for firm matches. Expanded clones get a size class; other rows say once, few or many, or leave the size out.

j_call	v_call	clone_size	d_call	cdr3_nt	cdr3_aa
TRBJ1-2	TRBV5-1	-	-	TGCGCCAGCAGCTCCGACCCCCTGCGGAACTATGGCTACACCTTC	CASSSDPLRNYGYTF
TRBJ2-3	TRBV30	-	-	TGTGCCTGGACAGCCCGCACAGATACGCAGTATTTT	CAWTARTDTQYF
TRBJ1-1	TRBV10-1	-	TRBD1	TGCGCCAGCAGTGAGCAGGGGGCGCGCTTTAAGAGCACTGAAGCTTTCTTT	CASSEQGARFKSTEAFF
TRBJ2-2	TRBV2	-	TRBD1	TGTGCCACAAAGGGACAGGCAACGAACACCGGGGAGCTGTTTTTT	CATKGQATNTGELFF
TRBJ2-7	TRBV4-1	-	-	TGCGCCAGCAGCCAAGGGTCCCAGCTCTCCTACGAGCAGTACTTC	CASSQGSQLSYEQYF
TRBJ1-5	TRBV6-6	few	-	TGTGCCAGCAGCCGCGACATTTCAAATCAGCCCCAGCATTTT	CASSRDISNQPQHF
TRBJ2-2	TRBV7-7	-	TRBD2	TGTGCTAGCAGCTCCCAACTAGCGGGGGCCGGTGGGGAGCTGTTTTTT	CASSSQLAGAGGELFF
TRBJ1-1	TRBV10-3	-	-	TGTGCCATCAGTGGGGCAGCTACCGTGAACACTGAAGCTTTCTTT	CAISGAATVNTEAFF
TRBJ2-7	TRBV7-2	-	-	TGTGCCAGCAGTTTCTACGAGCAGTACTTC	CASSFYEQYF
TRBJ1-1	TRBV18	once	-	TGTGCCAGCTCACCCCGGGGGTCGGACACTGAAGCTTTCTTT	CASSPRGSDTEAFF
TRBJ1-4	TRBV2	-	-	TGTGCCAGCAGTGAAGAAGGTCAGCTGGACGGAAAACTGTTTTTT	CASSEEGQLDGKLFF
TRBJ2-7	TRBV28	-	-	TGTGCCAGCAGGGACAACTCCTACGAGCAGTACTTC	CASRDNSYEQYF
TRBJ1-1	TRBV25-1	-	-	TGTGCCAGCAGTGAGGGAGGGTGGACTGAAGCTTTCTTT	CASSEGGWTEAFF
TRBJ2-4	TRBV30	-	TRBD2	TGTGCCTGGAGCTGGCGGGGGGGGCCTACGGCCAAAAACATTCAGTACTTC	CAWSWRGGPTAKNIQYF
TRBJ2-1	TRBV5-1	-	TRBD1	TGCGCCAGCAGCTATAGTCCCGGGACAGAGAACAATGAGCAGTTCTTC	CASSYSPGTENNEQFF
TRBJ1-2	TRBV7-2	-	-	TGTGCCAGCAGCTTAACCTCCCCAGAATACTATGGCTACACCTTC	CASSLTSPEYYGYTF
TRBJ1-6	TRBV25-1	few	TRBD1	TGTGCCAGCAGTGATTGGCAGGGGGATTCACCCCTCCACTTT	CASSDWQGDSPLHF